What follows is one T cell receptor (beta chain) and its context. This entry belongs to a study of blood T cell repertoires in COVID-19. The wider study: COVID-19 samples collected from the United States, Italy and Spain covered acute and convalescent phases.

The CDR3 consists of 16 residues. CDR1 and CDR2 from the germline V gene are KGHDR and SFDVKD. V was clipped by 6 bases and J by 2 bases, with 15 bases between them. Per the original methods: Nucleated cell counts were estimated from reference gene primer amplification. Clones were read by immunoSEQ multiplex PCR, and TCRdb kept only the in-frame ones, dropping some. V and J calls and clone size are copied from that table; D and trimming were computed from the DNA. The sample has approximately 250,000 clones, 86% seen once. Source material: peripheral blood. This chain uses TRBV24-1 with TRBJ2-2; maybe TRBD1 (6 bases). The origin of this receptor is a man between 40 and 49 years old with active or convalescent COVID-19. CDR3 nucleotides: TGTGCCACCAGTAGGGGACAACCGATTAACACCGGGGAGCTGTTTTTT. It is translated as CATSRGQPINTGELFF.